Listed below are T cell receptor beta chains from one sample, sequenced in a study of shared clonotypes between healthy human individuals. The protocol was immunoSEQ multiplex PCR, while the TCRdb copy is restricted to in-frame clones and leaves out a portion. The repertoire holds about 980,000 clones, 76% seen once, with roughly 1.5% in the top ten. The sequencing sample was made of memory CD4+ T cells sorted from blood. The receptors originated from a man between 18 and 29 years old in good health. The CDR3 runs from the conserved cysteine through the conserved F or W. Each record gives: J gene, V gene, clone size, D gene, CDR3 protein, CDR3 DNA. A D gene is named only where the DNA matches it firmly. The size field is filled for only some rows; it gives once, few, many or a size class.

J: TRBJ1-2; V: TRBV4-2; size: once; D: TRBD1; CDR3: CASSQDRTGGDGYTF; DNA: TGTGCCAGCAGCCAAGACCGGACAGGGGGCGATGGCTACACCTTC
J: TRBJ1-3; V: TRBV4-1; size: .; D: .; CDR3: CASRSTDGNTIYF; DNA: TGCGCCAGCAGATCGACAGACGGAAACACCATATATTTT
J: TRBJ1-2; V: TRBV6-1; size: .; D: TRBD1; CDR3: CASSDGQGVYGYTF; DNA: TGTGCCAGCAGTGACGGACAGGGCGTCTATGGCTACACCTTC
J: TRBJ2-7; V: TRBV5-1; size: .; D: .; CDR3: CASSLGRPPYEQYF; DNA: TGCGCCAGCAGCCTGGGGCGACCCCCCTACGAGCAGTACTTC
J: TRBJ2-3; V: TRBV10-3; size: .; D: .; CDR3: CAISESDDTQYF; DNA: TGTGCCATCAGTGAGTCGGACGATACGCAGTATTTT
J: TRBJ1-6; V: TRBV27; size: few; D: .; CDR3: CASRLRAIGGNSPLHF; DNA: TGTGCCAGCAGACTCCGGGCCATCGGAGGGAATTCACCCCTCCACTTT
J: TRBJ2-1; V: TRBV18; size: .; D: .; CDR3: CASSRFRESSYNEQFF; DNA: TGTGCCAGCTCACGATTCCGGGAGAGCTCCTACAATGAGCAGTTCTTC
J: TRBJ2-1; V: TRBV25-1; size: .; D: .; CDR3: CASSETEAYNEQFF; DNA: TGTGCCAGCAGTGAAACGGAAGCCTACAATGAGCAGTTCTTC
J: TRBJ2-1; V: TRBV6-1; size: once; D: TRBD2; CDR3: CASSQDRTSGNNEQFF; DNA: TGTGCCAGCAGTCAAGATAGGACTAGCGGAAACAATGAGCAGTTCTTC
J: TRBJ2-3; V: TRBV1; size: .; D: .; CDR3: CTSTTNDTDTQYF; DNA: TGCACCAGCACCACTAACGATACAGATACGCAGTATTTT
J: TRBJ1-1; V: TRBV7-8; size: few; D: .; CDR3: CASSLQENTEAFF; DNA: TGTGCCAGCAGCTTACAAGAGAACACTGAAGCTTTCTTT
J: TRBJ1-2; V: TRBV7-9; size: .; D: .; CDR3: CASSPGSNYGYTF; DNA: TGTGCCAGCAGCCCCGGTTCTAACTATGGCTACACCTTC
J: TRBJ2-5; V: TRBV15; size: .; D: .; CDR3: CATSRDVGAETQYF; DNA: TGTGCCACCAGCAGAGATGTAGGGGCGGAGACCCAGTACTTC
J: TRBJ2-7; V: TRBV11-2; size: .; D: .; CDR3: CASSSRQGNEQYF; DNA: TGTGCCAGCAGCTCCCGCCAGGGGAACGAGCAGTACTTC
J: TRBJ1-1; V: TRBV6-5; size: .; D: .; CDR3: CASSKQTENTEAFF; DNA: TGTGCCAGCAGCAAACAGACGGAGAACACTGAAGCTTTCTTT
J: TRBJ2-7; V: TRBV2; size: .; D: .; CDR3: CASSAQHEQYF; DNA: TGTGCCAGCAGTGCTCAACACGAGCAGTACTTC
J: TRBJ2-1; V: TRBV7-9; size: .; D: .; CDR3: CASSPRINEQFF; DNA: TGTGCCAGCAGCCCCAGGATCAATGAGCAGTTCTTC
J: TRBJ2-5; V: TRBV5-6; size: .; D: .; CDR3: CASSFRDRSQETQYF; DNA: TGTGCCAGCAGCTTTAGAGACAGGTCTCAAGAGACCCAGTACTTC
J: TRBJ2-7; V: TRBV5-1; size: .; D: .; CDR3: CASSLPGNEQYF; DNA: TGCGCCAGCAGCTTGCCGGGAAACGAGCAGTACTTC